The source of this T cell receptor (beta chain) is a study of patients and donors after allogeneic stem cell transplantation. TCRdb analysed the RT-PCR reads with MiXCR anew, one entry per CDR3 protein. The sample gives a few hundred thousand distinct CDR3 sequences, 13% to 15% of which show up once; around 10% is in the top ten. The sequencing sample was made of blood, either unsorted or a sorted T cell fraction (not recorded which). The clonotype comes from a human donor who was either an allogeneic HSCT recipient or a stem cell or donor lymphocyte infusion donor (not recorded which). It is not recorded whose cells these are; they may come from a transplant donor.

The CDR3 DNA follows: TGTGCCACCAGTGACGAGGGTTGGTATGGCTACACCTTC. It encodes CATSDEGWYGYTF. The gene calls are TRBV24-1 and TRBJ1-2; no firm D call. Between the trimmed V and J ends, which lost 4 bases and 5 bases, there was a span of 10 bases. From germline, CDR1 is KGHDR and CDR2 SFDVKD. The CDR3 runs 13 residues.